Each of the 28 T cell receptor beta chains below was sequenced from the same sample in a study of blood T cell repertoires in COVID-19. Method: immunoSEQ multiplex PCR; TCRdb's copy keeps in-frame clones and lacks some. Among about 250,000 clones listed, around four fifths were seen once. Sample: peripheral blood. These receptors originate from a man in his forties or fifties with active or convalescent COVID-19.

The table lists this clone with a count of one. Here the CDR3 reads CASSPSTSGRSDTQYF. The CDR3 nucleotides read TGTGCCAGCTCACCAAGTACTAGCGGGAGAAGTGATACGCAGTATTTT. V and J are TRBV18 and TRBJ2-3; 11 bases align to TRBD2. The V and J ends lost 2 bases and 6 bases, in that order; junction bases with no gene match: 7. CDR1 and CDR2 from the germline V gene are KGHSH and LQKENI. The CDR3 spans 16 residues.

This chain links TRBV5-1 with TRBJ1-4; possible D gene TRBD1, 5 bases. V lost 4 bases to trimming and J lost 0 bases, with 13 bases between them. Germline loops: CDR1 SGHRS, CDR2 YFSETQ. The CDR3 sequence is 16 residues long. CDR3 residues: CASSPGLGATNEKLFF. The CDR3 bases are TGCGCCAGCAGCCCCGGTCTAGGGGCAACTAATGAAAAACTGTTTTTT.

The chain uses TRBV7-9 and TRBJ1-2; TRBD1 matches 8 bases. Trimming cost V 5 bases and J 6 bases; bases outside gene matches: 5. CDR1 SEHNR and CDR2 FQNEAQ come from the germline V gene (reference sequence). CDR3 length: 13 amino acids. CDR3 in amino acids: CASSIGQGHGYTF. The CDR3, as DNA: TGTGCCAGCAGCATAGGACAGGGCCATGGCTACACCTTC.

The chain employs TRBV19 and TRBJ2-2, with TRBD2 matching over 7 bases. The CDR3 has 15 amino acids. Per germline, CDR1 LNHDA and CDR2 SQIVND (reference sequence). The ends lost 6 bases at V and 2 bases at J; junction bases unmatched: 6. CDR3 region: CASRDPGGNTGELFF. The CDR3 bases are TGTGCCAGTAGAGACCCGGGGGGAAACACCGGGGAGCTGTTTTTT.

CDR3 region: CASSLGTGVGYTF. The CDR3 DNA reads TGTGCCAGCAGTCTAGGGACAGGGGTCGGCTACACCTTC. The V and J genes are TRBV12-3 or TRBV12-4 and TRBJ1-2; 10 bases are a match to TRBD1. J lost 8 bases, V lost 5 bases, and 5 bases had no gene match. The CDR3 totals 13 residues.

The chain couples TRBV5-1 to TRBJ2-3; a weak D match, TRBD2 (5 bases). CDR1 and CDR2 from the germline V gene are SGHRS and YFSETQ. The V gene lost 2 bases and the J gene lost 1 base, with 11 bases spanning the gap. This CDR3 contains 15 residues. The CDR3 loop reads CASSFAGEGTDTQYF. The CDR3 coding sequence is TGCGCCAGCAGCTTTGCCGGGGAAGGCACAGATACGCAGTATTTT.

Comment on this clone: This CDR3 is also generated by other DNA sequences in the sample. The V and J genes are TRBV7-9 and TRBJ2-3; the D gene is possibly TRBD2 (5 bases). The V end was cut by 1 base, the J end by 4 bases, with 6 bases between. Germline V gene lookup returns CDR1 SEHNR and CDR2 FQNEAQ (reference sequence). The CDR3 length is 13 residues. The CDR3 region has the DNA TGTGCCAGCAGCTTAGGTAGCGCAGATACGCAGTATTTT. Protein product: CASSLGSADTQYF.

The V call is TRBV24-1, the J call TRBJ1-6; D is unclear. The CDR3 length is 13 residues. Trimming left V 4 bases short and J 7 bases short, with 7 bases between. CDR1 and CDR2 from the germline V gene are KGHDR and SFDVKD. CDR3 protein: CATSETANSPLHF. The CDR3 region has the DNA TGTGCCACCAGTGAAACAGCCAATTCACCCCTCCACTTT.

This clone was observed once. The V and J genes are TRBV9 and TRBJ2-2; no reliable D call. The length of the CDR3 is 14 residues. Trimming took 2 bases from V and 6 from J, leaving 11 bases between them. CDR1 is SGDLS and CDR2 is YYNGEE in the germline V gene. The CDR3 loop reads CASSVEQFSGELFF. For the CDR3, the DNA is TGTGCCAGCAGCGTGGAACAGTTTTCCGGGGAGCTGTTTTTT.

This chain uses TRBV27 with TRBJ2-7; 7 bases are shared with TRBD1. Germline assignment: CDR1 MNHEY and CDR2 SMNVEV (reference sequence). The J segment lost 4 bases and the V segment lost 3 bases, leaving 3 bases of the junction unmatched. The CDR3 sequence is 13 residues long. CDR3 amino acids: CASSLGQLYEQYF. In DNA, the CDR3 is TGTGCCAGCAGTTTGGGACAGCTATACGAGCAGTACTTC.

The chain is built from TRBV6-1 and TRBJ1-2; 7 bases are a match to TRBD1. Per the germline V gene, CDR1 is MNHNS and CDR2 is SASEGT. The CDR3 has 14 amino acids. The J segment lost 5 bases and the V segment lost 3 bases, leaving 6 bases of the junction unmatched. This CDR3 reads CASSENRGRYGYTF. As DNA, the CDR3 is TGTGCCAGCAGTGAGAACAGGGGCAGGTATGGCTACACCTTC.

The CDR3 DNA reads TGTGCCAGCAGCGGGACTAGCGGGCGTACGGATACGCAGTATTTT. As protein: CASSGTSGRTDTQYF. The chain uses TRBV7-9 and TRBJ2-3, with TRBD2 matching over 12 bases. CDR1 is SEHNR and CDR2 is FQNEAQ in the germline V gene (reference sequence). This CDR3 is built from 15 residues. V trimming: 5 bases; J trimming: 6 bases; junction bases outside the gene matches: 6.

CDR3 amino acids: CAISLGQGTEAFF. The CDR3 DNA reads as TGTGCCATTTCTCTCGGCCAGGGGACTGAAGCTTTCTTT. The chain is built from TRBV10-3 and TRBJ1-1, with D possibly being TRBD1 (6 bases). Germline V CDR1 and CDR2: ENHRY, SYGVKD. V dropped 9 bases and J dropped 5 bases, with 16 bases sitting between them. The CDR3 totals 13 residues.

The chain is built from TRBV10-3 and TRBJ2-7, with D possibly being TRBD2 (6 bases). Germline V gene sequence: CDR1 ENHRY, CDR2 SYGVKD. The CDR3 sequence is 16 residues long. Deletions cut 2 bases from V and 1 base from J, with 15 bases between. CDR3 in DNA: TGTGCCATCAGTGAGCGTCAAAGCGGGCCTTCCTACGAGCAGTACTTC. Translating it yields CAISERQSGPSYEQYF.

This chain links TRBV15 with TRBJ1-2, with D possibly TRBD1 on 6 matching bases. This CDR3 comprises 13 residues. The germline V gene encodes CDR1 LNHNV and CDR2 YYDKDF (reference sequence). The ends were cut back, 0 bases at V and 14 bases at J, with 16 bases in the middle. The DNA of the CDR3 is TGTGCCACCAGCAGAGATCCAGGGGCCCCTAATACCTTC. It codes for CATSRDPGAPNTF.

CDR3 sequence (DNA): TGTGCCAGCAGCGTAAGCGGTCAGGGGCTCTCTGGAAACACCATATATTTT. Translation gives CASSVSGQGLSGNTIYF. The J gene is TRBJ1-3, the V gene TRBV9; the D gene is possibly TRBD1 (6 bases). The CDR3 covers 17 residues. The V gene lost 1 base and the J gene lost 0 bases, with 14 bases spanning the gap. CDR1 is SGDLS and CDR2 is YYNGEE in the germline V gene.

This chain connects TRBV28 to TRBJ1-1, with no clear D. The ends were cut back, 5 bases at V and 4 bases at J, with 14 bases in the middle. The CDR3 contains 14 residues. CDR1 and CDR2 (germline): MDHEN, SYDVKM. The CDR3 DNA is TGTGCCAGCAGTCCGCCGGGGAGGGTCACTGAAGCTTTCTTT. Amino acids: CASSPPGRVTEAFF.

This chain links TRBV30 with TRBJ1-2; D perhaps matches TRBD1 (5 bases). Trimming took off 2 bases at V and 10 bases at J, with 17 bases between the two ends. Germline V lookup: CDR1 GTSNPN, CDR2 SVGIG (reference sequence). The length of the CDR3 is 13 residues. This CDR3 is CAWSSREGLLYTF. CDR3 in DNA: TGTGCCTGGAGTAGTAGGGAGGGGCTCCTCTACACCTTC. The complete variable domain, with remaining parts taken from reference TRBV30 and TRBJ1-2, reads SQTIHQWPATLVQPVGSPLSLECTVEGTSNPNLYWYRQAAGRGLQLLFYSVGIGQISSEVPQNLSASRPQDRQFILSSKKLLLSDSGFYLCAWSSREGLLYTFGSGTRLTVV.

Only a few counts were recorded for this clone. The chain combines TRBV5-1 with TRBJ1-1; no definite D call. Germline values: CDR1 SGHRS, CDR2 YFSETQ. The V end lost 0 bases, the J end lost 0 bases, and 15 bases lay between the germline ends. The length of the CDR3 is 17 residues. CDR3: CASSLASTASMNTEAFF. CDR3 coding DNA: TGCGCCAGCAGCTTGGCCTCCACAGCCTCGATGAACACTGAAGCTTTCTTT.

The rearrangement joins TRBV28 to TRBJ1-1; tentative D call: TRBD1 (5 bases). The CDR3 is made up of 13 amino acids. V gave up 8 bases and J gave up 3 bases, with 13 bases separating them. Germline V gives CDR1 MDHEN, CDR2 SYDVKM. CDR3 DNA: TGTGCCAGCGGCCAGGGAGGGGACACTGAAGCTTTCTTT. It yields the protein CASGQGGDTEAFF.

The rearrangement links TRBV27 to TRBJ1-4; 10 positions agree with TRBD1. The V gene's germline CDR1 is MNHEY and CDR2 SMNVEV (reference sequence). Trimming took 4 bases from V and 10 from J; bases not matched to a gene: 9. The CDR3 extends over 15 amino acids. CDR3 coding DNA: TGTGCCAGCAGTTCGCAACCGGGACAGGGGCGAAAACTGTTTTTT. Translation gives CASSSQPGQGRKLFF. Combining the CDR3 with reference TRBV27 and TRBJ1-4 gives the whole variable domain EAQVTQNPRYLITVTGKKLTVTCSQNMNHEYMSWYRQDPGLGLRQIYYSMNVEVTDKGDVPEGYKVSRKEKRNFPLILESPSPNQTSLYFCASSSQPGQGRKLFFGSGTQLSVL.

The chain recombines TRBV25-1 with TRBJ1-5; D not certain. Germline lookup yields CDR1 MGHDK and CDR2 SYGVNS. This CDR3 spans 15 amino acids. Deletions cut 5 bases from V and 6 bases from J, with 17 bases between. CDR3 coding DNA: TGTGCCAGCAGTCCTGGCTGGGGAGGAGCTCAGCCCCAGCATTTT. Amino acid sequence: CASSPGWGGAQPQHF.

This clone turned up a few times. V and J are TRBV25-1 and TRBJ2-2, with 9 bases fitting TRBD2. The CDR3 sequence is 15 residues long. J was trimmed by 5 bases and V by 3 bases; bases with no gene match: 4. Germline V lookup: CDR1 MGHDK, CDR2 SYGVNS. CDR3 region: CASSEGLAGTGELFF. CDR3 in DNA: TGTGCCAGCAGTGAGGGCCTAGCGGGGACCGGGGAGCTGTTTTTT.

The chain combines TRBV25-1 with TRBJ2-4, with D perhaps TRBD2 (6 bases). Germline values: CDR1 MGHDK, CDR2 SYGVNS. The V gene lost 2 bases and the J gene lost 8 bases, with 19 bases spanning the gap. The CDR3 consists of 16 residues. In nucleotides, the CDR3 is TGTGCCAGCAGTGAAGCTTCGGCCGGGGGTGGGTACATTCAGTACTTC. This codes for CASSEASAGGGYIQYF.

V gene TRBV7-2 combines with J gene TRBJ1-3; D may be TRBD1 (6 bases). Germline V lookup: CDR1 SGHTA, CDR2 FQGNSA. This CDR3 comprises 17 residues. The ends were cut back, 0 bases at V and 0 bases at J, with 12 bases in the middle. CDR3 in amino acids: CASSLARTASSGNTIYF. The CDR3 nucleotides are TGTGCCAGCAGCTTAGCGCGGACAGCAAGCTCTGGAAACACCATATATTTT.

The J gene is TRBJ1-3, the V gene TRBV5-6; D uncertain. CDR1 and CDR2 from the germline V gene are SGHDT and YYEEEE. Deletions cut 3 bases from V and 0 bases from J, with 13 bases between. This CDR3 contains 16 residues. CDR3 DNA: TGTGCCAGCAGCTCTAAACACAGATACTCTGGAAACACCATATATTTT. Translation gives CASSSKHRYSGNTIYF.

This clone was recorded once. The chain combines TRBV19 with TRBJ2-3; D unresolved. Germline V gene data show CDR1 as LNHDA and CDR2 as SQIVND (reference sequence). The germline V and J ends were trimmed by 7 bases and 1 base, with 12 bases remaining between them. There are 14 residues in the CDR3. As DNA, the CDR3 is TGTGCCAGTACCGAGAACAGTGGCACAGATACGCAGTATTTT. Protein sequence: CASTENSGTDTQYF. The full variable domain, in which reference TRBV19 and TRBJ2-3 provide the parts outside the CDR3, is DGGITQSPKYLFRKEGQNVTLSCEQNLNHDAMYWYRQDPGQGLRLIYYSQIVNDFQKGDIAEGYSVSREKKESFPLTVTSAQKNPTAFYLCASTENSGTDTQYFGPGTRLTVL.

The rearrangement links TRBV6-1 to TRBJ1-5; D may be TRBD1 (5 bases). The CDR3 spans 14 residues. CDR1 MNHNS and CDR2 SASEGT come from the germline V gene. Trimming took off 0 bases at V and 5 bases at J, with 8 bases between the two ends. The CDR3 DNA sequence: TGTGCCAGCAGTGAAGCAGGAGGGGATCAGCCCCAGCATTTT. Translation gives CASSEAGGDQPQHF.